These T cell receptor beta chains were read from a single sample in a study of blood T cell repertoires in COVID-19. Sequencing used immunoSEQ multiplex PCR; TCRdb keeps in-frame clones, though not all of them. The repertoire holds roughly 100,000 clones, around 82% seen once, with about an eighth in the top ten. Sequences were obtained from peripheral blood. The receptor set was obtained from a human donor in a cohort sampled during active or convalescent COVID-19. CDR3s include the opening cysteine and the closing phenylalanine or tryptophan. The D gene is left open where the match is weak. Not every row has a clone size; where given, it reads once, few, many or a size class.

d_call j_call v_call clone_size cdr3_aa cdr3_nt
- TRBJ2-7 TRBV19 - CASSSAGVGEQYF TGTGCCAGTAGTTCGGCAGGGGTAGGTGAGCAGTACTTC
TRBD1 TRBJ1-5 TRBV6-6 - CASSDRGVSQPQHF TGTGCCAGCAGCGACAGGGGCGTTAGTCAGCCCCAGCATTTT
- TRBJ1-1 TRBV6-6 - CASSYAGTNTEAFF TGTGCCAGCAGTTACGCAGGGACAAACACTGAAGCTTTCTTT
TRBD1 TRBJ2-7 TRBV6-2/TRBV6-3 few CASSYQRTGGSEQYF TGTGCCAGCAGTTACCAGCGGACAGGGGGCTCCGAGCAGTACTTC
TRBD1 TRBJ1-2 TRBV6-5 few CASRWDRVGGYTF TGTGCCAGCAGATGGGACAGGGTTGGGGGCTACACCTTC
- TRBJ1-4 TRBV7-9 - CASSLGAKSTNEKLFF TGTGCCAGCAGCTTAGGGGCGAAATCAACTAATGAAAAACTGTTTTTT
TRBD1 TRBJ2-2 TRBV27 - CASTGTPRTGLTGELFF TGTGCCAGCACTGGTACCCCTCGGACAGGGCTCACCGGGGAGCTGTTTTTT
- TRBJ2-3 TRBV3-1/TRBV3-2 - CASSQDPGIDTQYF TGTGCCAGCAGCCAAGATCCAGGGATAGATACGCAGTATTTT
TRBD1 TRBJ1-3 TRBV2 - CASTWDSGNTIYF TGTGCCAGCACTTGGGACAGCGGAAACACCATATATTTT
TRBD2 TRBJ2-4 TRBV5-1 - CARSPGTSGGVLNIQYF TGCGCCCGCAGCCCGGGGACTAGCGGGGGGGTTTTAAACATTCAGTACTTC
- TRBJ2-5 TRBV5-4 few CASSLDGLAGGTQYF TGTGCCAGCAGCTTGGATGGGCTAGCCGGAGGGACCCAGTACTTC
TRBD1 TRBJ2-5 TRBV6-5 - CASSKGQGVETQYF TGTGCCAGCAGTAAGGGACAGGGGGTGGAGACCCAGTACTTC
- TRBJ2-1 TRBV7-6 - CASSLVRQQPYNEQFF TGTGCCAGCAGCTTAGTCCGACAGCAACCCTACAATGAGCAGTTCTTC
- TRBJ2-2 TRBV11-2 - CASSSVVNTGELFF TGTGCCAGCAGCTCGGTGGTTAACACCGGGGAGCTGTTTTTT
- TRBJ2-7 TRBV9 - CASSEGDEQYF TGTGCCAGCAGCGAGGGGGACGAGCAGTACTTC
TRBD1 TRBJ2-7 TRBV3-1/TRBV3-2 - CASSQAGTGGYEQYF TGTGCCAGCAGCCAAGCCGGGACAGGGGGCTACGAGCAGTACTTC
TRBD2 TRBJ2-7 TRBV6-2/TRBV6-3 once CASSYSSGGPSYEQYF TGTGCCAGCAGTTACTCGAGCGGGGGGCCATCCTACGAGCAGTACTTC
TRBD2 TRBJ2-3 TRBV18 - CASSPGGGERDTQYF TGTGCCAGCTCACCTGGCGGGGGGGAACGAGATACGCAGTATTTT
TRBD1 TRBJ2-1 TRBV5-1 - CASSRSGTGGRNEQFF TGCGCCAGCAGCCGTTCAGGGACAGGGGGAAGGAATGAGCAGTTCTTC
TRBD1 TRBJ1-3 TRBV12-5 - CASGRDSSGNTIYF TGTGCTAGTGGTAGGGACAGCTCTGGAAACACCATATATTTT
- TRBJ1-5 TRBV20-1 once CSASKQGYQPQHF TGCAGTGCTAGTAAACAGGGCTATCAGCCCCAGCATTTT
- TRBJ2-2 TRBV3-1/TRBV3-2 - CASSQGGGELFF TGTGCCAGCAGCCAAGGCGGCGGGGAGCTGTTTTTT
- TRBJ2-2 TRBV19 - CASTEPRHTGELFF TGTGCCAGTACCGAGCCTCGTCACACCGGGGAGCTGTTTTTT
- TRBJ1-4 TRBV6-1 - CASSEGGANEKLFF TGTGCCAGCAGTGAAGGGGGGGCTAATGAAAAACTGTTTTTT
- TRBJ2-1 TRBV6-6 - CASRAPGLSYNEQFF TGTGCCAGCAGGGCCCCAGGCCTCTCCTACAATGAGCAGTTCTTC
TRBD1 TRBJ1-6 TRBV19 - CASSPNDRANSPLHF TGTGCCAGTAGCCCTAACGACAGGGCTAATTCACCCCTCCACTTT
TRBD2 TRBJ2-7 TRBV10-1 - CASSESFRPGGEQYF TGCGCCAGCAGTGAGTCGTTCAGGCCGGGAGGCGAGCAGTACTTC
TRBD1 TRBJ2-5 TRBV7-2 - CASSLSPGQGWETQYF TGTGCCAGCAGCTTATCCCCGGGACAGGGTTGGGAGACCCAGTACTTC